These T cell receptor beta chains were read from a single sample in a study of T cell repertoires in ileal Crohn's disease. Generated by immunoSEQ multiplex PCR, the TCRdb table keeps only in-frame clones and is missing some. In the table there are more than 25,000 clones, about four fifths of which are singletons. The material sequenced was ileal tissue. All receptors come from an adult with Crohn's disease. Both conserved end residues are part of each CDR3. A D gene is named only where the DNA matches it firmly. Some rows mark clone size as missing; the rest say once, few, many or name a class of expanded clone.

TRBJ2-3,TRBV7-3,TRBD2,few,CASSPASAGADTQYF,TGTGCCAGCAGCCCTGCCAGCGCGGGAGCAGATACGCAGTATTTT
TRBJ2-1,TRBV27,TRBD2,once,CASSSRMTSGSDREQFF,TGTGCCAGCAGTTCCCGGATGACTAGCGGGAGTGATCGTGAGCAGTTCTTC
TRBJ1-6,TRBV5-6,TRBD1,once,CASSDGQGWYSPLHF,TGTGCCAGCAGCGATGGACAGGGTTGGTATTCACCCCTCCACTTT
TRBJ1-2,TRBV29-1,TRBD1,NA,CSVTGTGGSYGYTF,TGCAGCGTTACAGGGACAGGAGGATCCTATGGCTACACCTTC
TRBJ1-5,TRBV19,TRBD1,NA,CASSISRAGQGPPQHF,TGTGCCAGTAGTATAAGTAGGGCGGGACAGGGACCGCCCCAGCATTTT
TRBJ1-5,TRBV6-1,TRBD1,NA,CASSDPTGYQPQHF,TGTGCCAGCAGTGACCCGACAGGGTACCAGCCCCAGCATTTT
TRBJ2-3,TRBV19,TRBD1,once,CASSNRGVGTDTQYF,TGTGCCAGTAGTAACAGGGGGGTCGGCACAGATACGCAGTATTTT
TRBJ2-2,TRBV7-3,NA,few,CASSPTTGTGELFF,TGTGCCAGCAGCCCTACAACAGGGACCGGGGAGCTGTTTTTT
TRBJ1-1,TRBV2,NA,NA,CASRGLGTEAFF,TGTGCCAGCAGGGGCCTGGGCACTGAAGCTTTCTTT
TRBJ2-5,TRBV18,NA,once,CASSPRAIAETQYF,TGTGCCAGCTCACCCAGGGCGATTGCAGAGACCCAGTACTTC
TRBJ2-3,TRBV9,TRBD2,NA,CASSVSGTRLDTQYF,TGTGCCAGCAGCGTTTCCGGGACTAGATTGGATACGCAGTATTTT
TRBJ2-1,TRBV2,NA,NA,CASSVGSGSYNEQFF,TGTGCCAGCAGTGTAGGTAGCGGTTCCTACAATGAGCAGTTCTTC
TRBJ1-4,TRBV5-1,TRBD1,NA,CASGPGGVREKLFF,TGCGCCAGCGGCCCAGGGGGAGTGCGTGAAAAACTGTTTTTT
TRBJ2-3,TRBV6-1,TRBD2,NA,CASSELAGGPDTQYF,TGTGCCAGCAGTGAACTAGCGGGAGGGCCAGATACGCAGTATTTT
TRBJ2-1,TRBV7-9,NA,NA,CASSHGIVASYNEQFF,TGTGCCAGCAGCCACGGGATAGTAGCGAGCTACAATGAGCAGTTCTTC
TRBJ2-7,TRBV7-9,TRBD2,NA,CASSPSGILYEQYF,TGTGCCAGCAGCCCTAGCGGGATACTATACGAGCAGTACTTC
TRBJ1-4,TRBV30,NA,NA,CAWQATGISVEKLFF,TGTGCCTGGCAAGCTACCGGGATCTCTGTCGAAAAACTGTTTTTT
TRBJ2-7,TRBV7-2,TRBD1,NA,CASSLVGQGAGSYEQYF,TGTGCCAGCAGCTTAGTTGGCCAGGGGGCTGGTTCTTACGAGCAGTACTTC
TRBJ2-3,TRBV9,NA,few,CASSVEGVGTQYF,TGTGCCAGCAGCGTAGAGGGGGTAGGTACGCAGTATTTT
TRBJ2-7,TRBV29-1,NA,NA,CSVSTIGGYEQYF,TGCAGCGTTAGCACGATAGGCGGGTACGAGCAGTACTTC
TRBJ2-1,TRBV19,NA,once,CASSTGPTGNEQFF,TGTGCCAGTAGTACCGGTCCCACGGGAAATGAGCAGTTCTTC
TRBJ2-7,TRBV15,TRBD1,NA,CATSRYPLDRVYEQYF,TGTGCCACCAGCAGGTACCCGCTGGACAGGGTGTACGAGCAGTACTTC
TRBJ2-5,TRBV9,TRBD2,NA,CASPPSGRARGETQYF,TGTGCCAGCCCACCGAGCGGGAGAGCCCGGGGGGAGACCCAGTACTTC
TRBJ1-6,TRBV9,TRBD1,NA,CASSAQGQGNSPLHF,TGTGCCAGCAGCGCGCAGGGACAGGGGAATTCACCCCTCCACTTT
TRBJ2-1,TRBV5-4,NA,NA,CASSFPGLEQFF,TGTGCCAGCAGTTTCCCGGGACTTGAGCAGTTCTTC
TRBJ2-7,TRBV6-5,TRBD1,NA,CASSSTGGSYEQYF,TGTGCCAGCAGCTCGACAGGGGGCAGCTACGAGCAGTACTTC
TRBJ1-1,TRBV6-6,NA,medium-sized,CASSYPGAGIEAFF,TGTGCCAGCAGTTACCCTGGGGCTGGAATTGAAGCTTTCTTT
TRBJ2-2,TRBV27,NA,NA,CASSFTIPWELFF,TGTGCCAGCAGTTTTACTATTCCGTGGGAGCTGTTTTTT
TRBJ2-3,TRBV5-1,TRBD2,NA,CASSTGLAGTGLTDTQYF,TGCGCCAGCAGCACGGGACTAGCGGGGACCGGTCTCACAGATACGCAGTATTTT
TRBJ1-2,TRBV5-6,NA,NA,CASSLGAGPGGYTF,TGTGCCAGCAGCTTAGGTGCAGGCCCAGGGGGCTACACCTTC
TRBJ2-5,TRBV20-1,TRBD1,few,CSARQGETQYF,TGCAGTGCCAGACAGGGTGAGACCCAGTACTTC
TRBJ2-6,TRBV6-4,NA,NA,CASRAEDSSGANVPTF,TGTGCCAGCAGAGCCGAAGACAGCTCTGGGGCCAACGTCCCGACTTTC
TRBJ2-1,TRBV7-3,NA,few,CASSPSPGNNEQFF,TGTGCCAGCAGCCCCTCCCCAGGGAATAATGAGCAGTTCTTC
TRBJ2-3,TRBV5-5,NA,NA,CASSLARGLASTDTQYF,TGTGCCAGCAGCTTGGCCCGAGGGTTGGCTAGCACAGATACGCAGTATTTT
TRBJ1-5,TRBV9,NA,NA,CASSVGGVNQPQHF,TGTGCCAGCAGCGTAGGGGGAGTCAATCAGCCCCAGCATTTT
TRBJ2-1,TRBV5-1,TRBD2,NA,CASSPQAGAYNEQFF,TGCGCCAGCAGCCCCCAAGCGGGAGCCTACAATGAGCAGTTCTTC
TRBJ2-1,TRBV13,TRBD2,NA,CASSYTGTSGMNEQFF,TGTGCCAGCAGCTACACCGGGACTAGCGGTATGAATGAGCAGTTCTTC
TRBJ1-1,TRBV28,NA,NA,CASTNPGHSNTEAFF,TGTGCCAGCACCAACCCGGGACATTCGAACACTGAAGCTTTCTTT